This T cell receptor beta chain was recorded in a study of cytomegalovirus exposure and HLA in healthy donors. The V gene's germline CDR1 is SGHAT and CDR2 FQNNGV. CDR3 size: 16 residues. Germline trimming cut 4 bases from V and 6 bases from J; bases unmatched to any gene: 11. Data came from immunoSEQ multiplex PCR; TCRdb stores just in-frame clones and leaves some out. The sample lists 170,000 or so clones; 85% were seen once. V is TRBV11-2 and J is TRBJ2-2; TRBD2 aligns across 7 bases. Sequencing was performed on PBMCs. The sequence derives from a man aged 18 to 29 in good health and CMV-seropositive. The CDR3 is CASSSLGGSSAGELFF. In nucleotides, the CDR3 is TGTGCCAGCAGCTCCCTGGGCGGGAGCTCCGCCGGGGAGCTGTTTTTT.